The clone carrying this T cell receptor (beta chain) was counted ten times or more. What it recognizes is unknown. Documented time point: persistent/refractory GD, antithyroid drugs over 5 years with positive TRAb. Extracted PBMC RNA gave rise to the TCR library. The data are from a study of regulatory T cells in long-lasting Graves disease. On the study more broadly: Over 5 years of antithyroid drugs with positive TSH receptor antibodies was taken to mean persistent Graves' disease. The study's findings and limits: Samples came from peripheral blood alone, without thyroid tissue.

CDR3 length: 15 amino acids. Germline lookup yields CDR1 SGHRS and CDR2 YFSETQ. V was pared by 2 bases and J by 0 bases, with 11 bases between. Relying on iRepertoire HTBI primers and Arm-PCR of CDR3 regions, the team built TCR beta libraries. Each CDR3 protein is one row after TCRdb ran MiXCR on the multiplex PCR reads. Of over 350,000 distinct CDR3 sequences listed, less than 25% are singletons. The V and J genes are TRBV5-1 and TRBJ1-1, with D perhaps TRBD1 (5 bases). The origin of this receptor is a female donor with Graves disease. Sequenced material: peripheral blood mononuclear cells (PBMCs), taken when the disease was refractory, from a patient treated with antithyroid drugs. The CDR3 bases are TGCGCCAGCAGCTTCGGGACCGATCTGAACACTGAAGCTTTCTTT. It specifies CASSFGTDLNTEAFF.